This T cell receptor (beta chain) was sequenced for a study of human T cells and chemical hapten exposure. Trimming left V 3 bases short and J 3 bases short, with 9 bases between. There are 13 residues in the CDR3. Germline loops: CDR1 SGDLS, CDR2 YYNGEE. This clonotype was detected ten times or more. TCRdb reanalysed the RACE reads using MiXCR and keeps one entry per CDR3 protein. The sample has around 380,000 distinct CDR3 sequences, about 5% seen once; the top ten hold around 8.8%. Noted time point: pre-sensitization, week 0. Described treatment: therapeutic diphenylcyclopropenone sensitization with weekly scalp DPC.

The specimen was whole blood, collected in connection with sensitization to the hapten diphenylcyclopropenone (DPC). The sequence came from a woman younger than 30 with alopecia areata. Some clones in this sample may be carry-over from other donors' samples. V gene TRBV9 combines with J gene TRBJ1-1, with D unclear. In nucleotides, the CDR3 is TGTGCCAGCAGCGCTCAGACGGACACTGAAGCTTTCTTT. Its protein product is CASSAQTDTEAFF.